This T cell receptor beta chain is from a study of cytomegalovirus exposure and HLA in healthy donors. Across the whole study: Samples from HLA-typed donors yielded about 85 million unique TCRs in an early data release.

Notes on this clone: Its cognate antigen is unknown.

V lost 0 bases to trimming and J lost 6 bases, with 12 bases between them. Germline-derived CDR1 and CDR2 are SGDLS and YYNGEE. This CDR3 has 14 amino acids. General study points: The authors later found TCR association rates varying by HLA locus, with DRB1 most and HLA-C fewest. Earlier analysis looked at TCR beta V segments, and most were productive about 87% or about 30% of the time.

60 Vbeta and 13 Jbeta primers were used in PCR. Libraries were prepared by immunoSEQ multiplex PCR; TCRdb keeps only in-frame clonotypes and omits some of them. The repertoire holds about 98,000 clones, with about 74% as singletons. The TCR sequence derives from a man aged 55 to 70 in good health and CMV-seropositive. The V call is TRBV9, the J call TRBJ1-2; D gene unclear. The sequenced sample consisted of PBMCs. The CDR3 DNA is TGTGCCAGCAGCGTAGCCCCGGGGTTTGATGGCTACACCTTC. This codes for CASSVAPGFDGYTF.